These 3 T cell receptor beta chains were all obtained from the same sample, sequenced in a study of CD8+ T cells in alopecia areata. Extracted from the samples, RNA was reverse transcribed into cDNA to serve as the sequencing template. Some clones are missing from TCRdb's copy, which holds only in-frame ones; the method was immunoSEQ multiplex PCR. This table holds 150,000 or so clones, about 51% found once. The material was CD8+ T cells sorted from blood, obtained at week 0. These receptors all come from a human donor with alopecia areata.

This chain joins TRBV27 and TRBJ2-6, with TRBD1 matching over 10 bases. CDR3 length: 18 amino acids. The V gene's germline CDR1 is MNHEY and CDR2 SMNVEV (reference sequence). V lost 5 bases, J lost 2 bases, and 9 bases stayed unmatched. The CDR3 loop reads CASSLGQGKTAGANVLTF. CDR3 sequence (DNA): TGTGCCAGCAGTCTGGGACAGGGGAAAACGGCTGGGGCCAACGTCCTGACTTTC.

This clone was seen a few times. The V gene is TRBV5-1, the J gene TRBJ2-1; D remains unclear. The CDR3 consists of 14 residues. The V gene's germline CDR1 is SGHRS and CDR2 YFSETQ. V was cut by 4 bases and J by 8 bases, with 16 bases left in between. The CDR3 DNA sequence: TGCGCCAGCAGCCCTCTGCACAGCAGCGATGAGCAGTTCTTC. It encodes CASSPLHSSDEQFF.

This clone appeared a few times. CDR3 protein: CASSQSPRNEQFF. The CDR3 region has the DNA TGCGCCAGCAGTCAATCTCCCCGGAATGAGCAGTTCTTC. This rearrangement joins TRBV23-1 to TRBJ2-1; D unclear. TRBV23-1 is treated as an ORF (open reading frame) with a function not yet certain. The V and J ends lost 0 bases and 7 bases respectively, with 7 bases between them. The CDR3 is 13 residues long.